Listed below are T cell receptor beta chains from one sample, sequenced in a study of T cell changes during pregnancy in multiple sclerosis. Measured with immunoSEQ multiplex PCR; TCRdb has only the in-frame clones, and not every one. The sample includes 30,000 to 45,000 clones, about 91% of them seen just once. The specimen comprised CD4+ T cells from peripheral blood mononuclear cells, sampled after pregnancy. These receptors were collected from a female donor with multiple sclerosis, enrolled in a pregnancy study. The CDR3 runs from the conserved cysteine through the conserved F or W. A D gene is named only where the DNA matches it firmly. Some rows have no size entry. The others give once, few or many, or a class for an expanded clone.

cdr3_nt cdr3_aa clone_size cdr3_length v_call d_call j_call
TGTGCCAGCAGCTACAGGGCGAGCTCCTACAATGAGCAGTTCTTC CASSYRASSYNEQFF NA 15 TRBV2 NA TRBJ2-1
TGTGCCAGCAGCCTCCGACAGGGAGGAAACACCGGGGAGCTGTTTTTT CASSLRQGGNTGELFF once 16 TRBV9 NA TRBJ2-2
TGTGCCAGCAGGCTTCAGGGGAACGAGCAGTACTTC CASRLQGNEQYF NA 12 TRBV6-5 NA TRBJ2-7
TGCGCCAGCAGCTCCGGGCGAGGGGGTGGCCAAGAGACCCAGTACTTC CASSSGRGGGQETQYF NA 16 TRBV5-1 NA TRBJ2-5
TGTGCCAGCAGCTTAGATCCAGCCGGACTGGTCTACGAGCAGTACTTC CASSLDPAGLVYEQYF NA 16 TRBV11-2 NA TRBJ2-7
TGTGCCAGCAGCGTGGGGCCTGGGGAAGGCACCGGGGAGCTGTTTTTT CASSVGPGEGTGELFF NA 16 TRBV9 NA TRBJ2-2
TGTGCCAGCAGCCAAGATGAAGCGGATACGCAGTATTTT CASSQDEADTQYF once 13 TRBV14 NA TRBJ2-3
TGTGCCAGCGGATTGGGACATTCGAACACTGAAGCTTTCTTT CASGLGHSNTEAFF few 14 TRBV7-2 NA TRBJ1-1
TGTGCCAGTAGTATAGAAGTCGGTCGACAGGGTCTCCTGTATTTT CASSIEVGRQGLLYF NA 15 TRBV19 TRBD1 TRBJ2-3
TGTGCCAGCAGTGAAGGATTACCGAGGGCCTACAATGAGCAGTTCTTC CASSEGLPRAYNEQFF NA 16 TRBV2 NA TRBJ2-1
TGTGCCAGCAGCCGTGGACTAGCCCGGGATGAGCAGTTCTTC CASSRGLARDEQFF once 14 TRBV7-3 TRBD2 TRBJ2-1
TGCGCCAGCAGCACTACGCCGGGGTCGGATCAGCCCCAGCATTTT CASSTTPGSDQPQHF NA 15 TRBV5-1 NA TRBJ1-5
TGTGCCAGCAGCGTGACAGGGTTTTCGGCCTATGGCTACACCTTC CASSVTGFSAYGYTF NA 15 TRBV11-2 TRBD1 TRBJ1-2
TGTGCCAGCAGCTTTACCGGGACTAGCGGCCAAGAGACCCAGTACTTC CASSFTGTSGQETQYF NA 16 TRBV7-6 TRBD2 TRBJ2-5
TGTGCCAGCAGTTTAAAGGGGGCCGAGCAGTACTTC CASSLKGAEQYF NA 12 TRBV27 TRBD1 TRBJ2-7
TGTGCCAGCAGCCGTCTAGGTTTGGGCTACACCTTC CASSRLGLGYTF NA 12 TRBV7-9 NA TRBJ1-2
TGTGCCATCAGTGAGTCTTGGAGGGGCCGCCGGCCGAACACCGGGGAGCTGTTTTTT CAISESWRGRRPNTGELFF once 19 TRBV10-3 NA TRBJ2-2
TGTGCCAGCAGCTTAGTTGCGGGAGCCAAGTTCTTC CASSLVAGAKFF once 12 TRBV7-8 TRBD2 TRBJ2-1
TGTGCCAGCAGCTTTCGCAGGGGCAATTCACCCCTCCACTTT CASSFRRGNSPLHF NA 14 TRBV7-2 NA TRBJ1-6
TGTGCCAGCAGCATAGACAGCAACTATGGCTACACCTTC CASSIDSNYGYTF NA 13 TRBV11-1 NA TRBJ1-2
TGTGCCAGCAGTCCTCTAGGTGGGGCAGCGAACACCGGGGAGCTGTTTTTT CASSPLGGAANTGELFF once 17 TRBV25-1 NA TRBJ2-2
TGTGCCAGCAGGGTGGGAGGCACTGAAGCTTTCTTT CASRVGGTEAFF NA 12 TRBV19 NA TRBJ1-1
TGTGCCAGCAGCTTACCGGGGTATGGCTACACCTTC CASSLPGYGYTF NA 12 TRBV7-9 NA TRBJ1-2
TGTGCCAGCAGTTCAGGCAGCTACAATGAGCAGTTCTTC CASSSGSYNEQFF NA 13 TRBV28 NA TRBJ2-1
TGTGCCAGCAACAGGGGGGACTCTGGAAACACCATATATTTT CASNRGDSGNTIYF NA 14 TRBV6-1 TRBD1 TRBJ1-3
TGTGCCAGCAGCTTAACACTAGCAGAAAGTAAGAATGAGCAGTTCTTC CASSLTLAESKNEQFF NA 16 TRBV7-8 NA TRBJ2-1
TGTGCCACCAGCTCGTCCCCGGGGGGTAATTATGGCTACACCTTC CATSSSPGGNYGYTF once 15 TRBV15 NA TRBJ1-2
TGCGCCAGCAGCTTGGGGGACAGGGTAGAACAGCCCCAGCATTTT CASSLGDRVEQPQHF NA 15 TRBV5-1 TRBD1 TRBJ1-5
TGTGCCAGCTCACCTCCAGACAGGGTTACTGAAGCTTTCTTT CASSPPDRVTEAFF NA 14 TRBV18 TRBD1 TRBJ1-1
TGCGCCAGCGCCGCCCGGGTAGGAGCCAAAAACATTCAGTACTTC CASAARVGAKNIQYF NA 15 TRBV10-1 NA TRBJ2-4
TGTGCCAGCAGCTCGAGACCAGACAGGGCGGATGAGCAGTTCTTC CASSSRPDRADEQFF NA 15 TRBV7-3 TRBD1 TRBJ2-1
TGTGCCAGCAAGGTGGTCGGAGGAAAGGTACTCTATGGCTACACCTTC CASKVVGGKVLYGYTF NA 16 TRBV2 NA TRBJ1-2
TGCGCCAGCAGCTTGGGGAGGGGCTCACAAGAGACCCAGTACTTC CASSLGRGSQETQYF NA 15 TRBV5-1 NA TRBJ2-5
TGTGCCAGCACCAAATCCGGGACAGGGTTCCACGAGCAGTACTTC CASTKSGTGFHEQYF once 15 TRBV6-5 TRBD1 TRBJ2-7
TGTGCCAGCAGTCAAGACAGGGGAAACTCACCCCTCCACTTT CASSQDRGNSPLHF NA 14 TRBV2 TRBD1 TRBJ1-6
TGTGCCAGCAGTGAAGACCAGGGTCCTTACGAGCAGTACTTC CASSEDQGPYEQYF NA 14 TRBV6-1 NA TRBJ2-7
TGTGCCAGCAGCTTGGAACAGGGCGCCTACGAGCAGTACTTC CASSLEQGAYEQYF NA 14 TRBV7-7 NA TRBJ2-7
TGCGCCAGCAGCCTGGGGGTGAGCGAAGAGACCCAGTACTTC CASSLGVSEETQYF NA 14 TRBV5-1 NA TRBJ2-5
TGTGCCTGGAAGGGACTAGCGAACGAGCAGTTCTTC CAWKGLANEQFF NA 12 TRBV30 TRBD2 TRBJ2-1
TGTGCCATCAGTGTGGGGAGGAACACTGAAGCTTTCTTT CAISVGRNTEAFF NA 13 TRBV10-3 NA TRBJ1-1
TGTGCCAGCAGCTTAGTCCCAGGGGGCCAAAATGAGCAGTTCTTC CASSLVPGGQNEQFF NA 15 TRBV7-9 TRBD1 TRBJ2-1
TGTGCCCACAGGGTAGTAGTAGCCAAAAACATTCAGTACTTC CAHRVVVAKNIQYF NA 14 TRBV28 NA TRBJ2-4
TGTGCCAGCAGCTTAGTCGCGGGGCGTGTTGATGAGCAGTTCTTC CASSLVAGRVDEQFF once 15 TRBV7-2 NA TRBJ2-1
TGTGCTAGTGGAACAAGTGAGCGGGGGGCCTCCTACGAGCAGTACTTC CASGTSERGASYEQYF NA 16 TRBV12-5 TRBD2 TRBJ2-7
TGTGCCAGCAGCGTAACGGGGGGGAACACCGGGGAGCTGTTTTTT CASSVTGGNTGELFF NA 15 TRBV9 TRBD2 TRBJ2-2
TGTGCCAGCAGCGCCGGGACAGCTAATTCACCCCTCCACTTT CASSAGTANSPLHF NA 14 TRBV7-6 TRBD1 TRBJ1-6
TGTGCCAGCAGCAAACGTCTGTGCTACAATGAGCAGTTCTTC CASSKRLCYNEQFF NA 14 TRBV21-1 NA TRBJ2-1